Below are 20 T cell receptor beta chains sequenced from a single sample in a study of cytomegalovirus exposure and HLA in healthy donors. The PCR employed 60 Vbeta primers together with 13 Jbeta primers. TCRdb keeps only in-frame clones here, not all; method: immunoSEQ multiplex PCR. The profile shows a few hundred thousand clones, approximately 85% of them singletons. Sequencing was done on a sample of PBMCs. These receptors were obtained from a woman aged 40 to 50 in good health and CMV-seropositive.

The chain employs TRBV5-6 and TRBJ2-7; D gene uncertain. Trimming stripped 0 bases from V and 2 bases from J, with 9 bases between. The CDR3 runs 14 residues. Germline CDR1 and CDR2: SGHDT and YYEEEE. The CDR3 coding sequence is TGTGCCAGCAGCTTGGGACTCAAAACCTACGAGCAGTACTTC. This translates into CASSLGLKTYEQYF.

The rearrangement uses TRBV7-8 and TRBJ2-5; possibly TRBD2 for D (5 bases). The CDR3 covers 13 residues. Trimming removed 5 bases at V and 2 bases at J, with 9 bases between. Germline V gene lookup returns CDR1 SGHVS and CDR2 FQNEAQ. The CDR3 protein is CASSPGYQETQYF. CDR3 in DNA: TGTGCCAGCAGCCCGGGATATCAAGAGACCCAGTACTTC.

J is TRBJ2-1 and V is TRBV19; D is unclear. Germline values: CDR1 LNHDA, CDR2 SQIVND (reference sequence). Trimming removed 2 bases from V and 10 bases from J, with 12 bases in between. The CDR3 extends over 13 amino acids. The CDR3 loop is CASSINGRQEQFF. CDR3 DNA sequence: TGTGCCAGTAGTATAAACGGTCGTCAAGAGCAGTTCTTC.

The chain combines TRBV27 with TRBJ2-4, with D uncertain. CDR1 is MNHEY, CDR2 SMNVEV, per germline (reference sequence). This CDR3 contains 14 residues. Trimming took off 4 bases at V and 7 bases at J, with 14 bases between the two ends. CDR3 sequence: CASSSWSRLNIQYF. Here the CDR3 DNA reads TGTGCCAGCAGTTCCTGGTCCAGGTTGAACATTCAGTACTTC.

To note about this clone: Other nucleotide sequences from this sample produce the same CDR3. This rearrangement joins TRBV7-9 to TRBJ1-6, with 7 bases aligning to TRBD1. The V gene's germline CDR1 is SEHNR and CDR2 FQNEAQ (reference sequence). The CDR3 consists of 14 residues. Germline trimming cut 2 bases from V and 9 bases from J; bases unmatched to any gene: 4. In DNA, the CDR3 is TGTGCCAGCAGCTTAACAGGGGTCGGTTCACCCCTCCACTTT. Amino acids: CASSLTGVGSPLHF.

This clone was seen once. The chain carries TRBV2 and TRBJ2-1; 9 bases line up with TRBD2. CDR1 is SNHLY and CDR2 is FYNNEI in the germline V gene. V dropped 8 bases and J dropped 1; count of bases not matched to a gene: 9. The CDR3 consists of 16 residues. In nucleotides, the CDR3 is TGTGCCAGCCAGACCGGACTAGCGAATTCCTACAATGAGCAGTTCTTC. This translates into CASQTGLANSYNEQFF.

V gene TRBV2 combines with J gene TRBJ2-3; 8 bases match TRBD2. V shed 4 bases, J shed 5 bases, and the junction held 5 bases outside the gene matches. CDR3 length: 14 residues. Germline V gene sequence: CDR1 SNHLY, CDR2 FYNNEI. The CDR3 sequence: CASSVSGRGDTQYF. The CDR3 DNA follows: TGTGCCAGCAGTGTGAGCGGGAGAGGAGATACGCAGTATTTT.

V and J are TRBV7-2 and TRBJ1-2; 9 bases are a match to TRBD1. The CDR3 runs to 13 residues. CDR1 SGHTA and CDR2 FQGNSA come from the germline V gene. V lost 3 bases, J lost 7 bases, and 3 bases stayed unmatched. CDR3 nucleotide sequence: TGTGCCAGCAGCTTTACAGGGGGCCCTGGCTACACCTTC. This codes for CASSFTGGPGYTF.

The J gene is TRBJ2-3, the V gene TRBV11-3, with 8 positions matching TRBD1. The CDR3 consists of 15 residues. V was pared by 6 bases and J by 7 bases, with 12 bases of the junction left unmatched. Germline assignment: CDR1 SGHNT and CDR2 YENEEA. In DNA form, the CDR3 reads TGTGCCAGCAGTCGTGGGGGACAGGAGATTAATACGCAGTATTTT. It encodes CASSRGGQEINTQYF.

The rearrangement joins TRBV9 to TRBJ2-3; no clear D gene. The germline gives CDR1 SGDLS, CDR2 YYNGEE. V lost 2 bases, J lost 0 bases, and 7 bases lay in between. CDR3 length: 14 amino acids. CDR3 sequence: CASSVETSTDTQYF. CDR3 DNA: TGTGCCAGCAGCGTCGAGACTAGCACAGATACGCAGTATTTT.

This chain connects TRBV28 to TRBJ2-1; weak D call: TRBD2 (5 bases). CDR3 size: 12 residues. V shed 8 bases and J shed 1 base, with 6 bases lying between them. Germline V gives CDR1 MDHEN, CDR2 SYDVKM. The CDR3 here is CASGESYNEQFF. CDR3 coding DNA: TGTGCCAGCGGGGAGTCCTACAATGAGCAGTTCTTC.

This chain's CDR3 is CASSRDSQSLQAFF. The CDR3 DNA reads TGTGCCAGCAGTCGAGACAGTCAGTCGTTGCAGGCTTTCTTT. V gene TRBV28 combines with J gene TRBJ1-1; TRBD1 might be the D (5 bases). In germline, CDR1 is MDHEN, CDR2 SYDVKM. CDR3 length: 14 residues. Trimming pared 5 bases from V and 11 bases from J, leaving 21 bases between.

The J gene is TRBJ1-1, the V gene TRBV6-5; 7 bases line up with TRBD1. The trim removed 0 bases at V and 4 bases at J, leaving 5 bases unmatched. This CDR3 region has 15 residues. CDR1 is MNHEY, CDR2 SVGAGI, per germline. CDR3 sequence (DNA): TGTGCCAGCAGTTACTCAGGGGGCAGAGGCACTGAAGCTTTCTTT. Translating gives CASSYSGGRGTEAFF.

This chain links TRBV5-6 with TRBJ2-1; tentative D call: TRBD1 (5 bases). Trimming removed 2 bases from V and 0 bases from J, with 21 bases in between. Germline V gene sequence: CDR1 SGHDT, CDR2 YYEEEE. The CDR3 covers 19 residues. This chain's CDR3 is CASSFVVGHSPSSYNEQFF. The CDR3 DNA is TGTGCCAGCAGCTTTGTCGTGGGGCACAGTCCTAGCTCCTACAATGAGCAGTTCTTC. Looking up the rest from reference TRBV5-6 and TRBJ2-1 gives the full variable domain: DAGVTQSPTHLIKTRGQQVTLRCSPKSGHDTVSWYQQALGQGPQFIFQYYEEEERQRGNFPDRFSGHQFPNYSSELNVNALLLGDSALYLCASSFVVGHSPSSYNEQFFGPGTRLTVL.

For the CDR3, the DNA is TGTGCCAGCAGCCTCCCCGTCGGGGGTGTTCTATCGAACACCGGGGAGCTGTTTTTT. The encoded protein is CASSLPVGGVLSNTGELFF. V gene TRBV28 combines with J gene TRBJ2-2, with D possibly TRBD2 on 6 matching bases. Germline CDR1 reads MDHEN; CDR2 reads SYDVKM. V lost 6 bases and J 0 bases, leaving 23 bases between the germline ends. The CDR3 contains 19 residues.

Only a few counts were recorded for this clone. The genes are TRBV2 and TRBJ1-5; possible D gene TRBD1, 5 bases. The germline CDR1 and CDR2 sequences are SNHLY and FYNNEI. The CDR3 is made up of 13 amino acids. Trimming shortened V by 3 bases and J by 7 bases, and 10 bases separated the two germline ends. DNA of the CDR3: TGTGCCAGCAGTGAGGCAGGGAGGCAGCCCCAGCATTTT. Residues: CASSEAGRQPQHF.

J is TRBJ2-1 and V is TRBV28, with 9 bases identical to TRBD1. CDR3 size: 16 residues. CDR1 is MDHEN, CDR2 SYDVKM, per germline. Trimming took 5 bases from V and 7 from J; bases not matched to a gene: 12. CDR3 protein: CASSPWTGEKVNEQFF. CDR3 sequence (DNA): TGTGCCAGCAGTCCTTGGACAGGGGAAAAAGTAAATGAGCAGTTCTTC.

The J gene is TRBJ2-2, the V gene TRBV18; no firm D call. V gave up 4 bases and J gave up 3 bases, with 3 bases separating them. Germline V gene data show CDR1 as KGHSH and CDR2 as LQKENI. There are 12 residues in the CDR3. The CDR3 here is CASSHYTGELFF. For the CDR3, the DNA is TGTGCCAGCTCACACTACACCGGGGAGCTGTTTTTT.

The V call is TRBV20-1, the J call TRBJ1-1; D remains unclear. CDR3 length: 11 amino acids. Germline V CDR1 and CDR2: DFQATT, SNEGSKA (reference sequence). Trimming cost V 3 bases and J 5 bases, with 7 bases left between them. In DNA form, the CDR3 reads TGCAGTGCTAGTACGAGGACTGAAGCTTTCTTT. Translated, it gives CSASTRTEAFF.

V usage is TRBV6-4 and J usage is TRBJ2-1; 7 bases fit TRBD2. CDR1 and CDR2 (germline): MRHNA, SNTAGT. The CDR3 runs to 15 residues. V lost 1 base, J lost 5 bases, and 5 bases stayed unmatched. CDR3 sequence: CASSDWAGVNNEQFF. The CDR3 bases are TGTGCCAGCAGTGACTGGGCGGGGGTAAACAATGAGCAGTTCTTC.